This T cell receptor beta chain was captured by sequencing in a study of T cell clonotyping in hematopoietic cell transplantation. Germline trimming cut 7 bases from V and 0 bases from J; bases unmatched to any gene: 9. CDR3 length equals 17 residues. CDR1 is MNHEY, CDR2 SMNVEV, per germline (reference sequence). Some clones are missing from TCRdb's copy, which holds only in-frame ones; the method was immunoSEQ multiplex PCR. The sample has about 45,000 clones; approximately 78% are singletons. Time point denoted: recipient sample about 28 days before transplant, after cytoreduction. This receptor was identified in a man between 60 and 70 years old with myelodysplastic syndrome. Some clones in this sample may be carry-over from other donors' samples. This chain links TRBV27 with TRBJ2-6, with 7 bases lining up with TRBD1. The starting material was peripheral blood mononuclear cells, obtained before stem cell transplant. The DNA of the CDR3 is TGTGCCAGCAACCCGACAGGGTTCAGCTCTGGGGCCAACGTCCTGACTTTC. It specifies CASNPTGFSSGANVLTF.